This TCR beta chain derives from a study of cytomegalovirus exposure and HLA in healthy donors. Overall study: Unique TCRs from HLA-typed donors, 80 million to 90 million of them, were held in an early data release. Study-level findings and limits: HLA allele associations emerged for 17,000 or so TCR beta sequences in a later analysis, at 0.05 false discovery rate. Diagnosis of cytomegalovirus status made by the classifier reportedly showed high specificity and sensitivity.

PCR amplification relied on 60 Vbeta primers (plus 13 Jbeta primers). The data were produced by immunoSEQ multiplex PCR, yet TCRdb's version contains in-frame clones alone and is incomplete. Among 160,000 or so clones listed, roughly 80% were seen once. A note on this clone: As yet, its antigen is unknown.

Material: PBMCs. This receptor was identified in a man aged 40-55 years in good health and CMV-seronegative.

This chain's CDR3 is CSVLGYPASGNYEQYF. In DNA, the CDR3 is TGCAGCGTCCTAGGTTATCCCGCTAGCGGTAACTACGAGCAGTACTTC. The V call is TRBV29-1, the J call TRBJ2-7; 7 bases are shared with TRBD2. V trimming: 6 bases; J trimming: 3 bases; junction bases outside the gene matches: 17. The CDR3 has 16 residues. The germline gives CDR1 SQVTM, CDR2 ANQGSEA.